The 14 T cell receptor beta chains below were found in one sample sequenced in a study of blood T cell repertoires in COVID-19. The protocol was immunoSEQ multiplex PCR, while the TCRdb copy is restricted to in-frame clones and leaves out a portion. The profile shows 80,000 or so clones, around nine tenths of them singletons. The specimen sequenced was peripheral blood. Receptors were obtained from a man between 50 and 59 years old with acute or convalescent COVID-19.

Remarks on this clone: The sample holds other DNA sequences that translate to the same CDR3. V usage is TRBV24-1 and J usage is TRBJ1-5; D is unresolved. CDR1 and CDR2 (germline): KGHDR, SFDVKD. The CDR3 spans 12 residues. The V and J ends lost 5 bases and 4 bases respectively, with 5 bases between them. Written as DNA, the CDR3 is TGTGCCACCAGTGGAGTTAATCAGCCCCAGCATTTT. Protein product: CATSGVNQPQHF.

This chain joins TRBV7-2 and TRBJ1-2; tentatively, D is TRBD1 (5 bases). CDR3 length: 14 amino acids. V was cut by 2 bases and J by 0 bases, with 7 bases left in between. Germline V gene sequence: CDR1 SGHTA, CDR2 FQGNSA. The CDR3 DNA sequence: TGTGCCAGCAGCTTAAGGACAACTAACTATGGCTACACCTTC. As protein: CASSLRTTNYGYTF. Together with reference TRBV7-2 and TRBJ1-2, the CDR3 gives the full variable domain: GAGVSQSPSNKVTEKGKDVELRCDPISGHTALYWYRQSLGQGLEFLIYFQGNSAPDKSGLPSDRFSAERTGGSVSTLTIQRTQQEDSAVYLCASSLRTTNYGYTFGSGTRLTVV.

The chain combines TRBV29-1 with TRBJ1-1; the D gene is possibly TRBD1 (6 bases). V was trimmed by 5 bases and J by 0 bases, leaving 16 bases between them. The CDR3 length is 15 residues. CDR1 and CDR2 from the germline V gene are SQVTM and ANQGSEA. Here the CDR3 DNA reads TGCAGCGTTCGCGGGGGCGGGTTAATGAACACTGAAGCTTTCTTT. Amino acid sequence: CSVRGGGLMNTEAFF.

The gene calls are TRBV2 and TRBJ2-2; D call uncertain. Germline CDR1 SNHLY, CDR2 FYNNEI. This CDR3 spans 13 amino acids. V was cut by 4 bases and J by 7 bases, with 10 bases left in between. The CDR3 DNA reads as TGTGCCAGCAGTGTCCTAGATGGCGGGGAGCTGTTTTTT. This translates into CASSVLDGGELFF. Full variable domain (missing parts from reference TRBV2 and TRBJ2-2): EPEVTQTPSHQVTQMGQEVILRCVPISNHLYFYWYRQILGQKVEFLVSFYNNEISEKSEIFDDQFSVERPDGSNFTLKIRSTKLEDSAMYFCASSVLDGGELFFGEGSRLTVL.

The chain combines TRBV7-3 with TRBJ2-5, with TRBD2 matching over 9 bases. The CDR3 length is 15 residues. Germline V gene lookup returns CDR1 SGHTA and CDR2 FQGTGA. V shed 6 bases, J shed 4 bases, and the junction held 9 bases outside the gene matches. CDR3 loop: CASSASGLARETQYF. Here the CDR3 DNA reads TGTGCCAGCAGTGCCTCGGGACTAGCTCGAGAGACCCAGTACTTC. Variable domain in full (rest from reference TRBV7-3 and TRBJ2-5): GAGVSQTPSNKVTEKGKYVELRCDPISGHTALYWYRQSLGQGPEFLIYFQGTGAADDSGLPNDRFFAVRPEGSVSTLKIQRTERGDSAVYLCASSASGLARETQYFGPGTRLLVL.

V usage is TRBV6-5 and J usage is TRBJ1-2; TRBD1 might be the D (6 bases). The CDR3 consists of 14 residues. Trimming left V 8 bases short and J 4 bases short, with 17 bases between. CDR1 is MNHEY, CDR2 SVGAGI, per germline. Here the CDR3 reads CASRPGDVAYGYTF. The CDR3 coding sequence is TGTGCCAGCCGCCCAGGGGACGTTGCCTATGGCTACACCTTC.

V and J are TRBV9 and TRBJ2-2; 12 bases are shared with TRBD2. This CDR3 region has 16 residues. Germline V gene data show CDR1 as SGDLS and CDR2 as YYNGEE. The J segment lost 4 bases and the V segment lost 4 bases, leaving 5 bases of the junction unmatched. CDR3 loop: CASSPTSGGPTGELFF. CDR3 sequence (DNA): TGTGCCAGCAGCCCAACTAGCGGGGGGCCCACCGGGGAGCTGTTTTTT.

This clone has just a few counts. The chain combines TRBV19 with TRBJ2-2; 9 positions match TRBD1. V trimming: 9 bases; J trimming: 0 bases; junction bases outside the gene matches: 2. The CDR3 totals 14 residues. CDR1 is LNHDA and CDR2 is SQIVND in the germline V gene (reference sequence). DNA for the CDR3: TGTGCCAGCAGACAGGGGGCGAACACCGGGGAGCTGTTTTTT. It is translated as CASRQGANTGELFF.

The chain uses TRBV7-2 and TRBJ2-3; 8 nucleotides agree with TRBD2. V was pared by 5 bases and J by 5 bases, with 9 bases of the junction left unmatched. Germline assignment: CDR1 SGHTA and CDR2 FQGNSA. There are 15 residues in the CDR3. The CDR3 loop reads CASSAGGGRRDTQYF. CDR3 bases: TGTGCCAGCAGCGCCGGCGGGGGGCGAAGAGATACGCAGTATTTT.

The V call is TRBV2, the J call TRBJ1-1; D call uncertain. Trimming stripped 8 bases from V and 1 base from J, with 14 bases between. Germline CDR1 is SNHLY and CDR2 is FYNNEI. The CDR3 is 14 residues long. The CDR3 spells CASEAGRGNTEAFF. As DNA, the CDR3 is TGTGCCAGCGAGGCTGGGAGAGGGAACACTGAAGCTTTCTTT. The full variable domain, rest sourced from reference TRBV2 and TRBJ1-1, is EPEVTQTPSHQVTQMGQEVILRCVPISNHLYFYWYRQILGQKVEFLVSFYNNEISEKSEIFDDQFSVERPDGSNFTLKIRSTKLEDSAMYFCASEAGRGNTEAFFGQGTRLTVV.

This clone has a single count. V is TRBV6-5 and J is TRBJ2-1; TRBD1 agrees at 8 bases. This CDR3 contains 14 residues. V trimming: 10 bases; J trimming: 9 bases; junction bases outside the gene matches: 14. Germline V gene data show CDR1 as MNHEY and CDR2 as SVGAGI. Written as DNA, the CDR3 is TGTGCCACCCGATGGACAGGGTCGTTATCTGAGCAGTTCTTC. It is translated as CATRWTGSLSEQFF.

This chain connects TRBV4-3 to TRBJ1-3; D is ambiguous. Trimming took 0 bases from V and 1 from J, leaving 13 bases between them. The CDR3 spans 17 residues. Germline-derived CDR1 and CDR2 are LGHNA and YSLEER. The CDR3: CASSQDKGRGSGNTIYF. In DNA form, the CDR3 reads TGCGCCAGCAGCCAAGATAAAGGACGGGGATCTGGAAACACCATATATTTT.

This clone was observed a few times. The chain uses TRBV7-9 and TRBJ2-5, with 7 nucleotides matching TRBD2. The V gene's germline CDR1 is SEHNR and CDR2 FQNEAQ (reference sequence). V gave up 1 base and J gave up 4 bases; unmatched junction bases: 6. The length of the CDR3 is 15 residues. The CDR3 reads CASSLGGGKGETQYF. The CDR3 DNA reads as TGTGCCAGCAGCTTAGGGGGAGGGAAAGGAGAGACCCAGTACTTC.

The chain employs TRBV24-1 and TRBJ2-1; TRBD2 matches at 7 bases. Germline lookup yields CDR1 KGHDR and CDR2 SFDVKD. Trimming cost V 8 bases and J 4 bases; bases outside gene matches: 7. This CDR3 comprises 14 residues. The DNA for the CDR3 is TGTGCCACCACCGCTGCTAGCGGATACAATGAGCAGTTCTTC. Translating gives CATTAASGYNEQFF.